One T cell receptor beta chain is described in this entry. The data derive from a study of blood T cell repertoires in COVID-19. Across the study: PBMCs, B-cell-depleted T cells, or T cells were the source of the cDNA or gDNA that made up the material.

TCRdb's copy holds only in-frame clones and misses some; the assay was immunoSEQ multiplex PCR. Of 250,000 to 300,000 clones listed, approximately 90% are singletons. Sequenced: peripheral blood. The receptor was derived from a woman in her fifties or sixties with acute or convalescent COVID-19.

The chain's CDR3 is CSARGTDTQYF. The CDR3 bases are TGCAGTGCTCGCGGAACAGATACGCAGTATTTT. V gene TRBV20-1 combines with J gene TRBJ2-3; D remains unclear. Trimming removed 5 bases from V and 3 bases from J, with 6 bases in between. This CDR3 has 11 residues. Germline-derived CDR1 and CDR2 are DFQATT and SNEGSKA (reference sequence).